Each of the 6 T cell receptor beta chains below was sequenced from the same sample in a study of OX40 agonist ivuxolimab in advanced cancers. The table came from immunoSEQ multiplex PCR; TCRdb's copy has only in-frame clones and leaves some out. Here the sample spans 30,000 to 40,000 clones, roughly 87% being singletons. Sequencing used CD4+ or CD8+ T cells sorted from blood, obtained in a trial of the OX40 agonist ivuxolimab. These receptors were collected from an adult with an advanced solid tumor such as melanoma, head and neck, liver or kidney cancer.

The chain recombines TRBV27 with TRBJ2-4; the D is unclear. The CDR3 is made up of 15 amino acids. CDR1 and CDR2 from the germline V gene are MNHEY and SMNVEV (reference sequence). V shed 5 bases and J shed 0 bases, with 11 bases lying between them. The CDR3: CASSISDLAKNIQYF. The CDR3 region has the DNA TGTGCCAGCAGTATCTCGGACCTAGCCAAAAACATTCAGTACTTC.

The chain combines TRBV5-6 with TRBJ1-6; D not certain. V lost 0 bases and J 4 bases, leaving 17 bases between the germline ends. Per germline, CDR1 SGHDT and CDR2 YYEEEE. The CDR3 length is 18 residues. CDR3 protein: CASSLASVLPHYNSPLHF. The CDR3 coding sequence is TGTGCCAGCAGCTTGGCCTCCGTATTGCCGCATTATAATTCACCCCTCCACTTT.

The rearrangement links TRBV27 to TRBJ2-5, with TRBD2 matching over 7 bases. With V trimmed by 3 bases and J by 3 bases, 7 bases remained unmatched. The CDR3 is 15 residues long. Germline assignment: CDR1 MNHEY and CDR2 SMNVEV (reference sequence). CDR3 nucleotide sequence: TGTGCCAGCAGTTTCCGGGGGGAAATGAAAGAGACCCAGTACTTC. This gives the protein CASSFRGEMKETQYF.

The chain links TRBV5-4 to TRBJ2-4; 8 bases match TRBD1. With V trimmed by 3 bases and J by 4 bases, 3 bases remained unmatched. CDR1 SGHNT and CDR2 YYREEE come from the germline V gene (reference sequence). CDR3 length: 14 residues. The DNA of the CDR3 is TGTGCCAGCAGCTCGGGACAGGAGAAAAACATTCAGTACTTC. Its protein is CASSSGQEKNIQYF.

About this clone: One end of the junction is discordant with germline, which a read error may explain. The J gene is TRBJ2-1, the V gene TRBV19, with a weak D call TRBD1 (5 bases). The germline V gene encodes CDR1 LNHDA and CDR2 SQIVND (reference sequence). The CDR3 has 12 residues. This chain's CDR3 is CASIRERGVPIF. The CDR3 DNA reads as TGTGCCAGTATAAGAGAAAGGGGTGTCCCGATCTTC.

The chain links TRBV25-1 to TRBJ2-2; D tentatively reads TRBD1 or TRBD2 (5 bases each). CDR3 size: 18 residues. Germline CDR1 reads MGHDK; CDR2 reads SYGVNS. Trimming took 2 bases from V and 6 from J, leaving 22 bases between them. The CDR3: CASSEGLEGNYGAGELFF. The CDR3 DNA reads TGTGCCAGCAGTGAAGGGTTAGAGGGGAATTATGGGGCCGGGGAGCTGTTTTTT.